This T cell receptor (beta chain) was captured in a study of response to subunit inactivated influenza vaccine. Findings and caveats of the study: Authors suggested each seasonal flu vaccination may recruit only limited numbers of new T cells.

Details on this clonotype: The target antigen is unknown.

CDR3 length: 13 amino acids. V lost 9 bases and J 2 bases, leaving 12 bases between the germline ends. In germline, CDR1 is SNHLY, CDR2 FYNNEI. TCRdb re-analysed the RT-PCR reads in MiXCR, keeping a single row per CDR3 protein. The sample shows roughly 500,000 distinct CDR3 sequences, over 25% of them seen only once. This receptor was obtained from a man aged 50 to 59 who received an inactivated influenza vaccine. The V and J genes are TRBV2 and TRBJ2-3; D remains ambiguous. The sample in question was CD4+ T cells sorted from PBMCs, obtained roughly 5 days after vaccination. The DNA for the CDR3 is TGTGCCAGTTCCCCGACGCTCACAGATACGCAGTATTTT. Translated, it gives CASSPTLTDTQYF.